What follows are 10 T cell receptor beta chains derived from one specimen sequenced in a study of tumor-infiltrating T cells and Merkel cell polyomavirus. As for the study in general: The T cells studied were KLL-specific CD8+ cells against Merkel polyomavirus.

Immunohistochemistry showed robust Merkel cell polyomavirus Large T antigen staining in every patient's tumor. Here immunoSEQ multiplex PCR was the method, and the copy in TCRdb shows in-frame clones only, minus some. The profile shows about 25,000 clones, about 85% of them singletons. Sequenced sample: lymph node tissue. All receptors derive from a man aged 45-65 years with Merkel cell carcinoma.

This clone was detected only once. The rearrangement links TRBV30 to TRBJ2-6, with D maybe TRBD1 (5 bases). The V and J ends lost 6 bases and 0 bases respectively, with 12 bases between them. The CDR3 sequence is 15 residues long. CDR1 GTSNPN and CDR2 SVGIG come from the germline V gene (reference sequence). CDR3 residues: CACTQDLSGANVLTF. CDR3 sequence (DNA): TGTGCCTGTACACAGGACCTCTCTGGGGCCAACGTCCTGACTTTC.

J is TRBJ1-5 and V is TRBV30, with TRBD1 as a possible D gene (5 bases). CDR3 length: 13 residues. Looked up from germline, CDR1 is GTSNPN and CDR2 is SVGIG (reference sequence). The V and J ends lost 2 bases and 7 bases respectively, with 12 bases between them. Written as DNA, the CDR3 is TGTGCCTGGAGTACAACAGGCAGGCAGCCCCAGCATTTT. Translation: CAWSTTGRQPQHF. The full variable domain, completed using reference TRBV30 and TRBJ1-5, is SQTIHQWPATLVQPVGSPLSLECTVEGTSNPNLYWYRQAAGRGLQLLFYSVGIGQISSEVPQNLSASRPQDRQFILSSKKLLLSDSGFYLCAWSTTGRQPQHFGDGTRLSIL.

The rearrangement links TRBV7-9 to TRBJ1-5; tentative D call: TRBD1 (6 bases). V dropped 2 bases and J dropped 9 bases, with 14 bases sitting between them. The CDR3 has 14 residues. The germline CDR1 and CDR2 sequences are SEHNR and FQNEAQ (reference sequence). The CDR3: CASSLTEGEGPQHF. Written as DNA, the CDR3 is TGTGCCAGCAGCTTAACCGAGGGGGAAGGGCCCCAGCATTTT.

This clone was counted a single time. This chain uses TRBV2 with TRBJ1-2; D uncertain. Trimming took 0 bases from V and 4 from J, leaving 15 bases between them. The V gene's germline CDR1 is SNHLY and CDR2 FYNNEI. The CDR3 loop spans 16 amino acids. The CDR3 DNA reads as TGTGCCAGCAGTGAAGCGCGGAGGGCCAACCTCTATGGCTACACCTTC. Protein sequence: CASSEARRANLYGYTF.

The chain carries TRBV7-2 and TRBJ1-1, with TRBD1 matching over 9 bases. Per germline, CDR1 SGHTA and CDR2 FQGNSA. The ends lost 5 bases at V and 6 bases at J; junction bases unmatched: 4. The CDR3 covers 13 residues. Here the CDR3 DNA reads TGTGCCAGCAGCGAACAGGGGGCCTCTGAAGCTTTCTTT. This encodes CASSEQGASEAFF.

The chain joins TRBV4-3 to TRBJ1-3; 7 bases are shared with TRBD1. The germline V gene encodes CDR1 LGHNA and CDR2 YSLEER. Trimming removed 1 base from V and 0 bases from J; junction bases left unmatched: 6. The CDR3 spans 17 residues. CDR3 region: CASSQVSPGGSGNTIYF. The CDR3 nucleotides read TGCGCCAGCAGCCAAGTGAGTCCAGGGGGCTCTGGAAACACCATATATTTT.

This clone was observed once. J is TRBJ2-2 and V is TRBV2, with D possibly TRBD1 on 6 matching bases. The CDR3 is 15 residues long. CDR1 is SNHLY and CDR2 is FYNNEI in the germline V gene. V lost 5 bases to trimming and J lost 5 bases, with 15 bases between them. The CDR3 reads CASSLLDSKTGELFF. The DNA for the CDR3 is TGTGCCAGCAGTTTACTGGACAGTAAAACCGGGGAGCTGTTTTTT.

The chain has TRBV6-5 and TRBJ1-5; D is possibly TRBD1 (5 bases). V was clipped by 4 bases and J by 0 bases, with 10 bases between them. The CDR3 loop spans 15 amino acids. Per the germline V gene, CDR1 is MNHEY and CDR2 is SVGAGI. The CDR3 nucleotides read TGTGCCAGCAGTTTCACCAGGGATAGCAATCAGCCCCAGCATTTT. It codes for CASSFTRDSNQPQHF.

The V call is TRBV19, the J call TRBJ1-2; D is perhaps TRBD1 (6 bases). V lost 1 base and J lost 4, with 7 bases in between. Germline V gene data show CDR1 as LNHDA and CDR2 as SQIVND (reference sequence). The CDR3 contains 13 residues. Here the CDR3 reads CASSIGGGYGYTF. For the CDR3, the DNA is TGTGCCAGTAGTATAGGAGGGGGCTATGGCTACACCTTC.

J is TRBJ2-5 and V is TRBV19, with 8 bases lining up with TRBD1. The CDR3 is made up of 14 amino acids. Trimming took 1 base from V and 4 from J; bases not matched to a gene: 2. CDR1 and CDR2 (germline): LNHDA, SQIVND (reference sequence). CDR3 bases: TGTGCCAGTAGTATAGTACAGGGGGTAGAGACCCAGTACTTC. Residues: CASSIVQGVETQYF. The variable domain in full, completed from reference TRBV19 and TRBJ2-5, reads DGGITQSPKYLFRKEGQNVTLSCEQNLNHDAMYWYRQDPGQGLRLIYYSQIVNDFQKGDIAEGYSVSREKKESFPLTVTSAQKNPTAFYLCASSIVQGVETQYFGPGTRLLVL.